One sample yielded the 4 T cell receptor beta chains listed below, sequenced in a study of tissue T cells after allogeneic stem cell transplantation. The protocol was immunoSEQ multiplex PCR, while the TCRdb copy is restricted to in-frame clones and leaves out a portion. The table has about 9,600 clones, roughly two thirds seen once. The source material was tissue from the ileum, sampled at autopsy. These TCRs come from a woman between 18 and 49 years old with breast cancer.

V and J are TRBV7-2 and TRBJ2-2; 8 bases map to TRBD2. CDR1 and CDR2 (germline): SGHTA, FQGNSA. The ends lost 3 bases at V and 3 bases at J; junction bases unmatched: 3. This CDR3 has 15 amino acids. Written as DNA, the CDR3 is TGTGCCAGCAGCTTTCGGACTAGCTACACCGGGGAGCTGTTTTTT. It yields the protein CASSFRTSYTGELFF.

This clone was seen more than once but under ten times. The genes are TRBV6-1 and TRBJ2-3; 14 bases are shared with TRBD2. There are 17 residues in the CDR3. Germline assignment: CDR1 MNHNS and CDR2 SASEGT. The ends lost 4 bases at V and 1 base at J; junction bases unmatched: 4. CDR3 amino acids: CASSAGLAGGGTDTQYF. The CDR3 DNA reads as TGTGCCAGCAGTGCAGGACTAGCGGGGGGAGGCACAGATACGCAGTATTTT.

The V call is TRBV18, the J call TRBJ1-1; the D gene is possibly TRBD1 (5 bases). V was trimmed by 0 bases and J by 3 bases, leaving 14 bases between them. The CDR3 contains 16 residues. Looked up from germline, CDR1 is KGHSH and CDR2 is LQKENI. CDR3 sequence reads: CASSPPGVLSDTEAFF. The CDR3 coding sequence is TGTGCCAGCTCACCACCGGGGGTTTTGAGTGACACTGAAGCTTTCTTT.

The chain's CDR3 is CAWSGQGKRDTEAFF. The CDR3 nucleotides read TGTGCCTGGAGTGGACAGGGAAAGCGGGACACTGAAGCTTTCTTT. This rearrangement joins TRBV30 to TRBJ1-1; 7 bases are a match to TRBD1. The V and J ends lost 1 base and 3 bases, in that order; junction bases with no gene match: 8. Germline assignment: CDR1 GTSNPN and CDR2 SVGIG (reference sequence). The CDR3 contains 15 residues.